Listed below are T cell receptor beta chains from one sample, sequenced in a study of shared clonotypes between healthy human individuals. TCRdb's copy holds only in-frame clones and misses some; the assay was immunoSEQ multiplex PCR. The sample includes about 1,900,000 clones, about 95% of them seen just once. The sequencing sample was made of naive CD8+ T cells sorted from blood. The receptors come from a man aged 18 to 29 in good health. Each CDR3 is given with its conserved first and last residue. The D gene is left open where the match is weak. Clone size appears in some rows only: once, few, many, or a class for an expanded clone.

V gene	D gene	J gene	clone size	CDR3 protein	CDR3 DNA
TRBV11-2	TRBD1	TRBJ1-1	NA	CASSSLDRAFDTEAFF	TGTGCCAGCAGCTCACTGGACAGGGCTTTTGACACTGAAGCTTTCTTT
TRBV18	NA	TRBJ1-2	NA	CASSPTDGLYGYTF	TGTGCCAGCTCACCTACGGACGGTCTCTATGGCTACACCTTC
TRBV2	TRBD2	TRBJ2-7	NA	CASSEMGGNSPYEQYF	TGTGCCAGCAGTGAAATGGGGGGGAACAGTCCCTACGAGCAGTACTTC
TRBV30	NA	TRBJ2-1	NA	CAWSEERKTHNEQFF	TGTGCCTGGAGTGAGGAACGGAAGACTCACAATGAGCAGTTCTTC
TRBV7-9	NA	TRBJ2-1	NA	CASTGGWGLNNEQFF	TGTGCCAGCACCGGTGGTTGGGGGCTGAACAATGAGCAGTTCTTC
TRBV9	TRBD1	TRBJ2-1	NA	CASSEGQGGSNEQFF	TGTGCCAGCAGCGAGGGACAGGGAGGGTCCAATGAGCAGTTCTTC
TRBV7-9	NA	TRBJ1-2	NA	CASSFAATYGYTF	TGTGCCAGCAGCTTCGCGGCGACCTATGGCTACACCTTC
TRBV27	NA	TRBJ1-2	NA	CASSFTGSGYGYTF	TGTGCCAGCAGTTTCACAGGGTCGGGGTATGGCTACACCTTC
TRBV6-4	TRBD1	TRBJ1-1	NA	CASSSRGQGAAEAFF	TGTGCCAGCAGTTCAAGGGGGCAGGGGGCGGCTGAAGCTTTCTTT
TRBV15	NA	TRBJ2-3	NA	CATSRAQVFLDPSTDTQYF	TGTGCCACCAGCAGAGCCCAGGTTTTTCTAGACCCTAGCACAGATACGCAGTATTTT
TRBV18	NA	TRBJ2-5	NA	CASSREGTETQYF	TGTGCCAGCTCCCGAGAGGGGACAGAGACCCAGTACTTC
TRBV6-1	NA	TRBJ2-1	once	CASSAPLLGGSYNEQFF	TGTGCCAGCAGTGCTCCCTTACTAGGGGGATCCTACAATGAGCAGTTCTTC
TRBV9	NA	TRBJ2-7	NA	CASRVLGGEGTGVPYEQYF	TGTGCCAGCAGAGTCCTAGGGGGGGAAGGGACAGGAGTTCCCTACGAGCAGTACTTC
TRBV11-2	NA	TRBJ1-1	NA	CASSSGTVNTEAFF	TGTGCCAGCAGCTCCGGGACGGTGAACACTGAAGCTTTCTTT
TRBV10-3	NA	TRBJ2-7	NA	CAISEGREYEQYF	TGTGCCATCAGTGAAGGCAGGGAGTACGAGCAGTACTTC
TRBV7-9	NA	TRBJ2-1	NA	CASSRDGDEQFF	TGTGCCAGCAGCCGCGATGGGGATGAGCAGTTCTTC
TRBV4-3	NA	TRBJ2-2	NA	CASSQDLLAGELFF	TGCGCCAGCAGCCAAGATCTATTGGCCGGGGAGCTGTTTTTT
TRBV19	NA	TRBJ1-2	once	CASSSAGSGYGYTF	TGTGCCAGTAGTTCCGCGGGTTCTGGGTATGGCTACACCTTC
TRBV2	NA	TRBJ2-7	NA	CASSEGVPATYEQYF	TGTGCCAGCAGTGAAGGAGTGCCCGCCACCTACGAGCAGTACTTC
TRBV28	NA	TRBJ2-3	NA	CASSSLPQRLTDTQYF	TGTGCCAGCAGTTCCCTCCCTCAGCGGCTCACAGATACGCAGTATTTT
TRBV27	TRBD2	TRBJ2-3	NA	CASSLATSLPTDTQYF	TGTGCCAGCAGTTTAGCGACTAGCCTCCCCACAGATACGCAGTATTTT
TRBV27	TRBD2	TRBJ2-7	NA	CASSSAGTRGPHEQYF	TGTGCCAGCAGTTCCGCCGGGACTAGGGGACCCCACGAGCAGTACTTC